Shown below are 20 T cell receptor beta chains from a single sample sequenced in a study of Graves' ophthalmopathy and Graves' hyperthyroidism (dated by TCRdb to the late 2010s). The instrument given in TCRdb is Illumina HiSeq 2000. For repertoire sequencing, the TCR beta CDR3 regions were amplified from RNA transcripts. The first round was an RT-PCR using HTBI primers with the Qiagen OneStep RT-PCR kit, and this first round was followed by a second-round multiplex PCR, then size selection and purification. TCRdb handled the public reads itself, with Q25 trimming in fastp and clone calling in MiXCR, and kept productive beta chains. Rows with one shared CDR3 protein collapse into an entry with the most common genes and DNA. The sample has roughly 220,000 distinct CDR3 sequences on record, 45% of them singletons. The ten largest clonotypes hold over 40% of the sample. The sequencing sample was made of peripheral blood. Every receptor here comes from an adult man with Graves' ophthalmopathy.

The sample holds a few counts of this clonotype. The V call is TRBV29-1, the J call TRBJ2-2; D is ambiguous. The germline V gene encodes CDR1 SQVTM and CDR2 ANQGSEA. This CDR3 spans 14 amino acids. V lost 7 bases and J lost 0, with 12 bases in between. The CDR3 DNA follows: TGCAGCGGATCGCAGACCGCGAACACCGGGGAGCTGTTTTTT. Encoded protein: CSGSQTANTGELFF.

In DNA, the CDR3 is TGTGCCAGCAGCGCCGATGACAGGAGGTACGAGCAGTACTTC. It is translated as CASSADDRRYEQYF. The gene calls are TRBV7-9 and TRBJ2-7, with a tentative D call TRBD1 (6 bases). V lost 5 bases to trimming and J lost 4 bases, with 15 bases between them. Per germline, CDR1 SEHNR and CDR2 FQNEAQ (reference sequence). This CDR3 region has 14 residues.

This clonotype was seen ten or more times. In DNA form, the CDR3 reads TGTGCCATCAGTGAGACCCTCTACAACTATGGCTACACCTTC. Its translation: CAISETLYNYGYTF. The chain links TRBV10-3 to TRBJ1-2; D remains ambiguous. V was shortened by 2 bases and J by 2 bases, with 9 bases between the two germline ends. This CDR3 contains 14 residues. In germline, CDR1 is ENHRY, CDR2 SYGVKD.

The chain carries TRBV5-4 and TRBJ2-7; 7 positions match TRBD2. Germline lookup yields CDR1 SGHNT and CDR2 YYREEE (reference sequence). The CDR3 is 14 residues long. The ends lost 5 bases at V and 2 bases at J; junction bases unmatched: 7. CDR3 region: CASSYSSGTYEQYF. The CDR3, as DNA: TGTGCCAGCAGTTACTCGAGCGGGACCTACGAGCAGTACTTC. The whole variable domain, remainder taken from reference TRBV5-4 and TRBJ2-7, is ETGVTQSPTHLIKTRGQQVTLRCSSQSGHNTVSWYQQALGQGPQFIFQYYREEENGRGNFPPRFSGLQFPNYSSELNVNALELDDSALYLCASSYSSGTYEQYFGPGTRLTVT.

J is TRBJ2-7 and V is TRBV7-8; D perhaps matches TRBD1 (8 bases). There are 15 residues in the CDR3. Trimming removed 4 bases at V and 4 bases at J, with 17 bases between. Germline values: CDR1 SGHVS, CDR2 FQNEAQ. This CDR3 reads CASSYNGQGLYEQYF. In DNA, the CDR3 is TGTGCCAGCAGCTACAACGGACAGGGACTATACGAGCAGTACTTC.

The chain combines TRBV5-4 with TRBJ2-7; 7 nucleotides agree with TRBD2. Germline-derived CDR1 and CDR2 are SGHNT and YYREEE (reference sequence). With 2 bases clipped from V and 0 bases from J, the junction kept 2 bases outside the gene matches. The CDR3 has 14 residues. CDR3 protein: CASSLPSGSYEQYF. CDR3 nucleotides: TGTGCCAGCAGCTTACCTAGCGGCTCCTACGAGCAGTACTTC.

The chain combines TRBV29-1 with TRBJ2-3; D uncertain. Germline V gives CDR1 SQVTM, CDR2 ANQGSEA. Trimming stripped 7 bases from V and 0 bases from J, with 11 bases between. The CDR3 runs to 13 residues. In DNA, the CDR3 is TGCAGCGCTGACGTCTCTAGCACAGATACGCAGTATTTT. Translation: CSADVSSTDTQYF.

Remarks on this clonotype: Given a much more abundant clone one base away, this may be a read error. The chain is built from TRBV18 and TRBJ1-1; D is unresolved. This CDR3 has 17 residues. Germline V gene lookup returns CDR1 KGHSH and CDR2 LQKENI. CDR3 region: CAGSPPAGWTRNTEAFF. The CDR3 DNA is TGTGCCGGCTCACCACCCGCAGGCTGGACCAGGAACACTGAAGCTTTCTTT.

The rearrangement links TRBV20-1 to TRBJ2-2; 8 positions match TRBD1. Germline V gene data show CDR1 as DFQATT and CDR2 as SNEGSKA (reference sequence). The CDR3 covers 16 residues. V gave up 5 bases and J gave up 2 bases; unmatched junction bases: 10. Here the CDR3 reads CSAHTSQGVNTGELFF. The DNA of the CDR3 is TGCAGTGCTCACACTTCACAGGGGGTTAACACCGGGGAGCTGTTTTTT.

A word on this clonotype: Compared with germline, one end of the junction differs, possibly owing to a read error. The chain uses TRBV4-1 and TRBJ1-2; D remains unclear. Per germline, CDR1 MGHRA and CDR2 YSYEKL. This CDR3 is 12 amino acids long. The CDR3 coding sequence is TGTGCCAGCAGCCAAGGAAACTATGGCTACACCTTC. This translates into CASSQGNYGYTF.

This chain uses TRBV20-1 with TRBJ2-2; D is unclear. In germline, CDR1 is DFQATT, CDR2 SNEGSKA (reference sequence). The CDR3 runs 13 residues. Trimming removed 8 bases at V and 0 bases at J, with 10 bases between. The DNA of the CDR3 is TGCAGTATAGGACGCGCGAACACCGGGGAGCTGTTTTTT. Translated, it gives CSIGRANTGELFF.

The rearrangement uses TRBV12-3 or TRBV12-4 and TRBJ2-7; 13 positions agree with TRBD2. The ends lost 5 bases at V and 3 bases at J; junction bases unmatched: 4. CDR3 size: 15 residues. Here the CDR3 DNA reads TGTGCCAGCAGTGGGACTAGCGGGGCCCGCTACGAGCAGTACTTC. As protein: CASSGTSGARYEQYF.

This CDR3 is CASTEREGLTDTQYF. The CDR3 DNA sequence: TGTGCCAGCACCGAACGTGAAGGGCTCACAGATACGCAGTATTTT. The gene calls are TRBV25-1 and TRBJ2-3; no definite D call. This CDR3 is built from 15 residues. Germline V gene sequence: CDR1 MGHDK, CDR2 SYGVNS. V dropped 7 bases and J dropped 2 bases, with 16 bases sitting between them.

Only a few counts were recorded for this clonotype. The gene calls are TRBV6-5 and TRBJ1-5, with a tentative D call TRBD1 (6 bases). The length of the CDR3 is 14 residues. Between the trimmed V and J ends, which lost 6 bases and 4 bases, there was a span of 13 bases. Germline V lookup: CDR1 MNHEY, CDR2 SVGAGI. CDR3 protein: CASSMGGANQPQHF. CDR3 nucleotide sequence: TGTGCCAGCAGCATGGGGGGGGCAAATCAGCCCCAGCATTTT.

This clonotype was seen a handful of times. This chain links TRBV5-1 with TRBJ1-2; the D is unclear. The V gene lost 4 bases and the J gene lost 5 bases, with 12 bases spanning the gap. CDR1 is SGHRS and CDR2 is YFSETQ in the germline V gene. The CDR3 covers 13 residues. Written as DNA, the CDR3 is TGCGCCAGCAGCCCTCGAACTGAGTATGGCTACACCTTC. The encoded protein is CASSPRTEYGYTF.

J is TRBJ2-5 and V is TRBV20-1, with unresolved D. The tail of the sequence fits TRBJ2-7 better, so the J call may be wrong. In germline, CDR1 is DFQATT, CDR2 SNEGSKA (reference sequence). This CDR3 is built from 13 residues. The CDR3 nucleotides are TGCAGTGCTAGAGGACGTCCCTCCTACGAGCAGTACTTC. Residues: CSARGRPSYEQYF.

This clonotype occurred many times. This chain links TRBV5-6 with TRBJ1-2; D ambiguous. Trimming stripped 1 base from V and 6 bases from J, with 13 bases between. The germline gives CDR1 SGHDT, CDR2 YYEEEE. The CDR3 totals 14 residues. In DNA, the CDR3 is TGTGCCAGCAGCTTGTCGAATAGGGTAAATGGCTACACCTTC. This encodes CASSLSNRVNGYTF.

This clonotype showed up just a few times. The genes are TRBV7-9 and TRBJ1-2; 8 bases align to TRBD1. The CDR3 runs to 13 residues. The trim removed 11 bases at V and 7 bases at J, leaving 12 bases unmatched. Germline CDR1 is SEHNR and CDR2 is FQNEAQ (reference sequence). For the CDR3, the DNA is TGTGCCGGCGCGGTACAGGGGGGTCGTGGCTACACCTTC. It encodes CAGAVQGGRGYTF.

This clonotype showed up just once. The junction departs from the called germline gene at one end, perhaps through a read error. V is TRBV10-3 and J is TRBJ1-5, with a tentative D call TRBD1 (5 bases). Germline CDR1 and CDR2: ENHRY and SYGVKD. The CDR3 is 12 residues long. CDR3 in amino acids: CASSQRGQPQHF. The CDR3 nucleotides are TGTGCCAGCAGTCAAAGGGGACAGCCCCAGCATTTT.

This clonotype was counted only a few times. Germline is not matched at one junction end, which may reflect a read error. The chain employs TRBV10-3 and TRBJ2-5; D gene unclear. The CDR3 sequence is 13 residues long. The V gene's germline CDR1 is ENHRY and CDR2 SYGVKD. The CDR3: CASSYRHQETQYF. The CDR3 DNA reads TGTGCCAGCAGTTACCGACACCAAGAGACCCAGTACTTC.